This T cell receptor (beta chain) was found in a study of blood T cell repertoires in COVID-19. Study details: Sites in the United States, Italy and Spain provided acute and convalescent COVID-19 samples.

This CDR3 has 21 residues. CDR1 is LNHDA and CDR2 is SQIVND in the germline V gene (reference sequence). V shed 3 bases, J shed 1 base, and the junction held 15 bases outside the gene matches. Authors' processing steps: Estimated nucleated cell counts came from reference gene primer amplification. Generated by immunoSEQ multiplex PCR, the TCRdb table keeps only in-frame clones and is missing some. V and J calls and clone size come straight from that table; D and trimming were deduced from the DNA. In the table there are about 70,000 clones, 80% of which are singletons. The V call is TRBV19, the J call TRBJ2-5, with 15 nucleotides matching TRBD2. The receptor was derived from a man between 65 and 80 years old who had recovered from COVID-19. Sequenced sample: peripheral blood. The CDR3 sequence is CASSMIPGGGLAGGLQETQYF. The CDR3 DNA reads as TGTGCCAGTAGTATGATACCCGGAGGTGGACTAGCGGGAGGGCTCCAAGAGACCCAGTACTTC.